The 24 T cell receptor beta chains presented below share a single source sample, sequenced in a study of cytomegalovirus exposure and HLA in healthy donors (TCRdb year 2017). Receptor amplification or capture employed the immunoSEQ multiplex PCR assay. A mixture of 60 forward primers for TCR Vbeta segments and 13 reverse primers for TCR Jbeta segments was used in the multiplex PCR. The table comes from immuneACCESS by way of TCRdb, which keeps in-frame sequences with V and J called. Part of the clones is missing from these tables; in studies checked, under half for an unresolved V gene and the rest for unknown reasons. The sample table records fewer than 130,000 clones; 76% of these occur just once. Over 10% of the sample is taken by the ten largest. The material sequenced was PBMCs. The receptors were sampled from a man aged 30 to 39 in good health and CMV-seropositive.

The chain has TRBV7-9 and TRBJ1-2; 7 nucleotides align to TRBD1. V gave up 3 bases and J gave up 6 bases; unmatched junction bases: 4. The CDR3 is made up of 13 amino acids. The germline CDR1 and CDR2 sequences are SEHNR and FQNEAQ (reference sequence). The CDR3 here is CASSFFTGDGYTF. The CDR3 region has the DNA TGTGCCAGCAGCTTCTTTACAGGGGATGGCTACACCTTC.

V gene TRBV19 combines with J gene TRBJ1-5; maybe TRBD1 (5 bases). V gave up 8 bases and J gave up 7 bases, with 18 bases separating them. Germline V CDR1 and CDR2: LNHDA, SQIVND (reference sequence). The CDR3 length is 14 residues. Here the CDR3 reads CASGGAPLGQPQHF. CDR3 nucleotide sequence: TGTGCCAGTGGCGGGGCGCCCCTAGGACAGCCCCAGCATTTT.

This sequence joins TRBV6-6 and TRBJ1-5, with 8 bases aligning to TRBD1. J lost 0 bases, V lost 2 bases, and 3 bases had no gene match. Germline V gene data show CDR1 as MNHNY and CDR2 as SVGAGI (reference sequence). The CDR3 is 16 amino acids. CDR3 residues: CASSYQTGASNQPQHF. In nucleotides, the CDR3 is TGTGCCAGCAGTTACCAGACAGGGGCTAGCAATCAGCCCCAGCATTTT.

This clone was seen once. V is TRBV6-5 and J is TRBJ1-1; D is ambiguous. Germline V gene sequence: CDR1 MNHEY, CDR2 SVGAGI. V was cut by 1 base and J by 6 bases, with 6 bases left in between. The length of the CDR3 is 12 residues. Written as DNA, the CDR3 is TGTGCCAGCAGTTACTTAGGAGCTGAAGCTTTCTTT. Translated: CASSYLGAEAFF.

This chain uses TRBV7-9 with TRBJ2-5; D perhaps matches TRBD1 (5 bases). The J call is uncertain, as TRBJ2-7 better fits the DNA end. Germline values: CDR1 SEHNR, CDR2 FQNEAQ (reference sequence). The CDR3 covers 15 residues. In DNA, the CDR3 is TGTGCCAGCACCCGTGTAGGGGCTCCATCCTACGAGCAGTACTTC. This sequence encodes CASTRVGAPSYEQYF.

The genes are TRBV14 and TRBJ2-5; TRBD1 aligns across 7 bases. Germline V gene lookup returns CDR1 SGHDN and CDR2 FVKESK. This CDR3 has 16 residues. V lost 4 bases to trimming and J lost 5 bases; unmatched junction nucleotides: 13. For the CDR3, the DNA is TGTGCCAGCAGCCCCCAAGGACAGGCGGTGGTGGAGACCCAGTACTTC. As protein: CASSPQGQAVVETQYF.

The J gene is TRBJ1-1, the V gene TRBV28; D gene uncertain. The germline V gene encodes CDR1 MDHEN and CDR2 SYDVKM. This CDR3 has 16 amino acids. The V gene lost 3 bases and the J gene lost 0 bases, with 14 bases spanning the gap. The CDR3 sequence: CASSFRAEPLNTEAFF. CDR3 DNA: TGTGCCAGCAGTTTTCGTGCGGAGCCCCTGAACACTGAAGCTTTCTTT.

The genes are TRBV14 and TRBJ2-7; D is uncertain. Looked up from germline, CDR1 is SGHDN and CDR2 is FVKESK. This CDR3 has 14 residues. Trimming pared 0 bases from V and 5 bases from J, leaving 11 bases between. CDR3 protein: CASSQEGPRDEQYF. In nucleotides, the CDR3 is TGTGCCAGCAGCCAAGAAGGCCCTCGGGACGAGCAGTACTTC.

V is TRBV30 and J is TRBJ1-2; D is uncertain. CDR1 GTSNPN and CDR2 SVGIG come from the germline V gene (reference sequence). V was clipped by 3 bases and J by 4 bases, with 12 bases between them. The CDR3 length is 13 residues. CDR3 in DNA: TGTGCCTGGAGCGAAAGAGTCTCCTATGGCTACACCTTC. Protein product: CAWSERVSYGYTF.

CDR3 in DNA: TGTGCCAGCAGTGAGCTAGCGGGTAGCACAGATACGCAGTATTTT. Amino acid sequence: CASSELAGSTDTQYF. The V gene is TRBV2, the J gene TRBJ2-3; TRBD2 agrees at 8 bases. J lost 0 bases, V lost 3 bases, and 2 bases had no gene match. Germline CDR1 reads SNHLY; CDR2 reads FYNNEI. The CDR3 has 15 amino acids.

The chain carries TRBV28 and TRBJ1-4; 7 nucleotides line up with TRBD1. J gave up 6 bases and V 6 bases, and 4 bases lay outside the gene matches. CDR3 size: 13 residues. CDR1 and CDR2 (germline): MDHEN, SYDVKM. The DNA for the CDR3 is TGTGCCAGCAGAAGGACAGGATATGAAAAACTGTTTTTT. Translating it yields CASRRTGYEKLFF. The full variable domain, with the rest looked up from reference TRBV28 and TRBJ1-4, is DVKVTQSSRYLVKRTGEKVFLECVQDMDHENMFWYRQDPGLGLRLIYFSYDVKMKEKGDIPEGYSVSREKKERFSLILESASTNQTSMYLCASRRTGYEKLFFGSGTQLSVL.

The table lists this clone with many counts. J is TRBJ2-5 and V is TRBV4-3, with TRBD2 identical over 16 bases. CDR1 LGHNA and CDR2 YSLEER come from the germline V gene. The CDR3 length is 16 residues. Trimming removed 4 bases from V and 5 bases from J; junction bases left unmatched: 4. For the CDR3, the DNA is TGCGCCAGCAGCCTCGGGACTAGCGGGGGGGTGGAGACCCAGTACTTC. It is translated as CASSLGTSGGVETQYF.

In this sample, this clone turned up once. The J gene is TRBJ1-1, the V gene TRBV29-1; D is perhaps TRBD1 (5 bases). The CDR3 is 11 amino acids. CDR1 is SQVTM and CDR2 is ANQGSEA in the germline V gene. Deletions cut 8 bases from V and 7 bases from J, with 14 bases between. Written as DNA, the CDR3 is TGCAGCACCATTCCGACAGTTGAAGCTTTCTTT. Amino acid sequence: CSTIPTVEAFF.

This clone was seen more than once but under ten times. The chain uses TRBV7-2 and TRBJ2-3; 15 bases match TRBD2. Germline V gives CDR1 SGHTA, CDR2 FQGNSA. This CDR3 has 16 amino acids. With 5 bases clipped from V and 6 bases from J, the junction kept 6 bases outside the gene matches. The CDR3: CASSRGLAGGGDTQYF. DNA for the CDR3: TGTGCCAGCAGCAGAGGACTAGCGGGGGGGGGTGATACGCAGTATTTT.

This chain uses TRBV6-6 with TRBJ2-2; 9 bases match TRBD1. The V gene's germline CDR1 is MNHNY and CDR2 SVGAGI (reference sequence). The CDR3 runs to 15 residues. V lost 8 bases to trimming and J lost 6 bases; unmatched junction nucleotides: 10. The DNA of the CDR3 is TGTGCCAGCGAAATACGGGACAGGGTCCCCGGGGAGCTGTTTTTT. The encoded protein is CASEIRDRVPGELFF.

V usage is TRBV4-3 and J usage is TRBJ2-2, with D possibly being TRBD1 (7 bases). The V and J ends lost 3 bases and 7 bases respectively, with 12 bases between them. Germline V gives CDR1 LGHNA, CDR2 YSLEER. The CDR3 contains 14 residues. CDR3 region: CASSQEGAIGELFF. The CDR3 DNA is TGCGCCAGCAGCCAGGAGGGGGCGATCGGGGAGCTGTTTTTT.

This clone was picked up a small number of times. V is TRBV28 and J is TRBJ1-2; maybe TRBD1 (5 bases). V lost 5 bases and J lost 4, with 11 bases in between. Germline V CDR1 and CDR2: MDHEN, SYDVKM. The CDR3 is 13 residues long. The DNA of the CDR3 is TGTGCCAGCAGTCCCAGGGCCGGCTATGGCTACACCTTC. Translated: CASSPRAGYGYTF.

This clone turned up a few times. The chain recombines TRBV6-6 with TRBJ1-6; D may be TRBD1 (6 bases). V lost 7 bases to trimming and J lost 4 bases, with 11 bases between them. Per the germline V gene, CDR1 is MNHNY and CDR2 is SVGAGI (reference sequence). CDR3 length: 14 amino acids. CDR3 nucleotides: TGTGCCAGCACCGAGGGACAATATAATTCACCCCTCCACTTT. Translated: CASTEGQYNSPLHF.

The J gene is TRBJ2-7, the V gene TRBV4-1; a weak D match, TRBD2 (6 bases). The length of the CDR3 is 13 residues. The V and J ends lost 1 base and 5 bases respectively, with 9 bases between them. Germline loops: CDR1 MGHRA, CDR2 YSYEKL. CDR3 amino acids: CASSQGKRDEQYF. CDR3 nucleotide sequence: TGCGCCAGCAGCCAAGGAAAGCGGGACGAGCAGTACTTC.

This clone was detected once. The V call is TRBV14, the J call TRBJ2-7, with a weak D call TRBD1 (6 bases). Germline loops: CDR1 SGHDN, CDR2 FVKESK. Trimming left V 4 bases short and J 5 bases short, with 9 bases between. The CDR3 runs to 12 residues. The CDR3, as DNA: TGTGCCAGCAGCCCTGGGACAAACGAGCAGTACTTC. This codes for CASSPGTNEQYF.

The rearrangement uses TRBV7-2 and TRBJ1-2; 7 bases map to TRBD1. Germline V CDR1 and CDR2: SGHTA, FQGNSA. J gave up 3 bases and V 7 bases, and 8 bases lay outside the gene matches. CDR3 length: 14 residues. As DNA, the CDR3 is TGTGCCAGCACCACTGACAGGGCAGACTATGGCTACACCTTC. It specifies CASTTDRADYGYTF.

The chain carries TRBV27 and TRBJ1-1, with 7 nucleotides matching TRBD1. The J segment lost 7 bases and the V segment lost 2 bases, leaving 13 bases of the junction unmatched. Germline values: CDR1 MNHEY, CDR2 SMNVEV (reference sequence). This CDR3 has 16 residues. The CDR3 DNA reads as TGTGCCAGCAGTTTACAGGGACAGACCCCGAATCTTGAAGCTTTCTTT. Its translation is CASSLQGQTPNLEAFF.

This clone was picked up a small number of times. The chain employs TRBV11-2 and TRBJ2-4, with D perhaps matching TRBD2 (7 bases). The length of the CDR3 is 18 residues. CDR1 is SGHAT and CDR2 is FQNNGV in the germline V gene. Between the trimmed V and J ends, which lost 5 bases and 0 bases, there was a span of 20 bases. Written as DNA, the CDR3 is TGTGCCAGCAGCCGAGGGGGGGGACAAACCTTAGCCAAAAACATTCAGTACTTC. As protein: CASSRGGGQTLAKNIQYF.

V gene TRBV4-1 combines with J gene TRBJ1-2; D is ambiguous. V shed 0 bases and J shed 3 bases, with 2 bases lying between them. The CDR3 loop spans 12 amino acids. The germline CDR1 and CDR2 sequences are MGHRA and YSYEKL. The CDR3: CASSQDYYGYTF. DNA of the CDR3: TGCGCCAGCAGCCAAGACTACTATGGCTACACCTTC.